This T cell receptor beta chain comes out of a study of blood T cell repertoires in COVID-19. Germline V gene lookup returns CDR1 ENHRY and CDR2 SYGVKD. The CDR3 has 14 amino acids. Losses at the gene ends were 4 bases for V and 4 bases for J; bases not matched to a gene: 1. The method was immunoSEQ multiplex PCR; TCRdb's version includes in-frame clones alone and lacks a portion of them. The sample carries 140,000 to 150,000 clones, 85% to 90% recorded once. The sample was peripheral blood. This chain uses TRBV10-3 with TRBJ2-3; 11 nucleotides match TRBD2. The TCR originated in a man older than 75 with acute or convalescent COVID-19. The CDR3 region is CAISASGRPDTQYF. CDR3 in DNA: TGTGCCATCAGTGCTAGCGGGAGGCCAGATACGCAGTATTTT.